This T cell receptor (beta chain) was profiled in a study of blood T cells in healthy people across ages. Regarding the study as a whole: Getting older went along with TCR beta diversity per million T cells dropping roughly linearly.

Note on this clonotype: The target antigen is unknown.

The trim removed 3 bases at V and 4 bases at J, leaving 13 bases unmatched. In germline, CDR1 is LGHNA, CDR2 YNFKEQ. The CDR3 totals 17 residues. Primed by a sample-barcoded 5' primer and a J-beta primer mix, a second PCR proceeded for 7 to 11 cycles. From the 5' RACE reads, TCRdb called clonotypes with MiXCR, one entry per CDR3 protein. The table lists 1,500,000 or so distinct CDR3 sequences, 35% to 45% of them singletons. The sequence was collected from a woman younger than 35 in good health. V gene TRBV4-2 combines with J gene TRBJ2-7; 9 bases line up with TRBD2. Sequencing was done on a sample of blood. The DNA for the CDR3 is TGTGCCAGCAGCCACGTCGTCGCGCTAGCGGGAAGGTACGAGCAGTACTTC. Its translation is CASSHVVALAGRYEQYF.